A single T cell receptor beta chain is shown here with its context. The target antigen is unknown. Produced via immunoSEQ multiplex PCR; TCRdb's table is partial and in-frame only. The sample comprises hundreds of thousands of clones, about four fifths of which are singletons, and less than 0.75% rests with the top ten. Thawed PBMCs were FACS-sorted into unstimulated CD4+CD25+CD127- regulatory T cells, CD4+CD25- non-regulatory cells, CD4 and CD8 cells. The record originates from a study of Tregs in tolerant kidney transplant recipients. Whole-study findings and limits: Expanding Tregs on activated donor B cells appeared to best identify donor-specific TCRbeta clones.

CDR1 and CDR2 from the germline V gene are MNHEY and SMNVEV (reference sequence). V was pared by 3 bases and J by 3 bases, with 15 bases between. CDR3 length: 15 amino acids. The chain uses TRBV27 and TRBJ2-7, with D uncertain. The sample taken for sequencing was CD4+ T cells from blood. The receptor was derived from a human donor in good health. This chain's CDR3 is CASSFLARLGYEQYF. The DNA of the CDR3 is TGTGCCAGCAGTTTTTTGGCCAGGTTGGGCTACGAGCAGTACTTC.